This T cell receptor (beta chain) was sequenced for a study of T cells in Graves' hyperthyroidism and ophthalmopathy. Findings of the study overall: Model-based prediction identified ophthalmopathy a median approximately 6.2 months prior to its onset.

A patient was excluded if there was uncontrolled infection, other autoimmune disease, pregnancy or lactation. There are 13 residues in the CDR3. In germline, CDR1 is KGHDR, CDR2 SFDVKD. The V gene lost 1 base and the J gene lost 1 base, with 1 base spanning the gap. Amplification targeted TCR beta CDR3 regions from RNA transcripts. The TCR CDR3 first-round RT-PCR relied on the HTBI primer set. TCRdb used MiXCR to reprocess the multiplex PCR reads, holding one entry per CDR3 protein. The sample contains about 480,000 distinct CDR3 sequences, around 14% of which appear only once. Ten or more counts support this clonotype. Its matching antigen is unknown.

V is TRBV24-1 and J is TRBJ2-1; D remains ambiguous. What was sequenced was blood. The sequence came from a woman younger than 35 with Graves' hyperthyroidism. This chain's CDR3 is CATSDFSYNEQFF. The DNA of the CDR3 is TGTGCCACCAGTGATTTTTCCTACAATGAGCAGTTCTTC.